This T cell receptor (beta chain) was captured by sequencing in a study of cytomegalovirus exposure and HLA in healthy donors. The PCR ran on 60 Vbeta and 13 Jbeta primers. Profiling relied on immunoSEQ multiplex PCR, and the TCRdb table lists in-frame clones only, not all of them. The sample holds roughly 150,000 clones, 80% to 90% seen once. This CDR3 is built from 14 residues. The ends were cut back, 0 bases at V and 4 bases at J, with 9 bases in the middle. Germline CDR1 and CDR2: LNHNV and YYDKDF (reference sequence). As to this clone: Antigen: not known.

Whole-study findings and limits: Accurate prediction of most subjects' HLA-A and HLA-B alleles from TCR beta sequences was reported.

This clonotype was sampled from a woman in her thirties or forties in good health and CMV-seropositive. Sequenced material: PBMCs. The chain combines TRBV15 with TRBJ2-5; D ambiguous. Here the CDR3 reads CATSRDVGPETQYF. DNA of the CDR3: TGTGCCACCAGCAGAGATGTTGGGCCAGAGACCCAGTACTTC. Full variable domain (rest looked up from reference TRBV15 and TRBJ2-5): DAMVIQNPRYQVTQFGKPVTLSCSQTLNHNVMYWYQQKSSQAPKLLFHYYDKDFNNEADTPDNFQSRRPNTSFCFLDIRSPGLGDTAMYLCATSRDVGPETQYFGPGTRLLVL.